Below, 10 T cell receptor beta chains from the same sample are listed, as sequenced in a study of blood T cell repertoires in COVID-19. The data were produced by immunoSEQ multiplex PCR, yet TCRdb's version contains in-frame clones alone and is incomplete. Of 200,000 to 250,000 clones in the sample, about 85% were seen once. Sequenced: peripheral blood. The source of these receptors is a woman aged 55-70 years who had recovered from COVID-19.

This clone has only one observation. The chain is built from TRBV19 and TRBJ2-7, with D possibly being TRBD2 (5 bases). The CDR3 sequence is 15 residues long. Trimming removed 3 bases from V and 0 bases from J, with 12 bases in between. The germline V gene has CDR1 LNHDA and CDR2 SQIVND (reference sequence). In DNA form, the CDR3 reads TGTGCCAGTAGTATCAGTCCGGGGAGCTCCTACGAGCAGTACTTC. Protein: CASSISPGSSYEQYF.

This clone was picked up a small number of times. V usage is TRBV2 and J usage is TRBJ2-7; TRBD2 might be the D (5 bases). Germline V lookup: CDR1 SNHLY, CDR2 FYNNEI. The V end was cut by 2 bases, the J end by 4 bases, with 9 bases between. This CDR3 is 13 amino acids long. CDR3 in amino acids: CASSERRLYEQYF. The CDR3 DNA follows: TGTGCCAGCAGTGAAAGGAGGTTATACGAGCAGTACTTC.

The chain couples TRBV27 to TRBJ2-6; 8 positions match TRBD1. This CDR3 contains 17 residues. Germline CDR1 MNHEY, CDR2 SMNVEV (reference sequence). Trimming removed 5 bases from V and 2 bases from J; junction bases left unmatched: 8. In DNA, the CDR3 is TGTGCCAGCAGTCGCGGACAGGGTATGGCTGGGGCCAACGTCCTGACTTTC. It is translated as CASSRGQGMAGANVLTF.

This clone appeared once. The CDR3 spells CASSFGGGETQYF. DNA of the CDR3: TGTGCCAGCAGTTTTGGGGGCGGCGAGACCCAGTACTTC. J is TRBJ2-5 and V is TRBV12-3 or TRBV12-4; tentative D call: TRBD1 (6 bases). V lost 3 bases to trimming and J lost 5 bases, with 10 bases between them. This CDR3 contains 13 residues.

This rearrangement joins TRBV18 to TRBJ2-7, with TRBD1 matching over 9 bases. V shed 10 bases and J 4 bases; nucleotides not matched to a gene: 23. Germline CDR1 KGHSH, CDR2 LQKENI. The CDR3 totals 18 residues. The CDR3 region has the DNA TGTGCCATCATCCGCGGGGAGGACCGGGACAGGGTAGGTTACGAGCAGTACTTC. It specifies CAIIRGEDRDRVGYEQYF.

The genes are TRBV6-2 or TRBV6-3 and TRBJ1-4; D gene unclear. CDR1 and CDR2 (germline): MNHEY, SVGEGT. The ends were cut back, 4 bases at V and 3 bases at J, with 18 bases in the middle. The CDR3 totals 17 residues. The CDR3 DNA reads as TGTGCCAGCAGTTTTCGAGCGAGTTCCCACTCTAATGAAAAACTGTTTTTT. This encodes CASSFRASSHSNEKLFF.

This clone came up once. The rearrangement joins TRBV5-1 to TRBJ1-6, with 9 bases identical to TRBD1. Germline V gives CDR1 SGHRS, CDR2 YFSETQ. The length of the CDR3 is 16 residues. The trim removed 3 bases at V and 8 bases at J, leaving 9 bases unmatched. The DNA for the CDR3 is TGCGCCAGCAGCTCGACTCCGGGACAGGGCTATTCACCCCTCCACTTT. Its translation: CASSSTPGQGYSPLHF.

The rearrangement uses TRBV9 and TRBJ1-2; possibly TRBD1 for D (6 bases). Germline lookup yields CDR1 SGDLS and CDR2 YYNGEE. V lost 3 bases and J 8 bases, leaving 11 bases between the germline ends. This CDR3 region has 12 residues. This chain's CDR3 is CASSAAGVGYTF. The CDR3 DNA follows: TGTGCCAGCAGCGCCGCAGGGGTCGGCTACACCTTC.

This clone was observed once. V is TRBV7-9 and J is TRBJ1-1, with D possibly being TRBD1 (6 bases). With 1 base removed from V and 1 base from J, the gap between germline ends came to 10 bases. The germline gives CDR1 SEHNR, CDR2 FQNEAQ (reference sequence). This CDR3 is built from 15 residues. CDR3 sequence: CASSLGPGENTEAFF. The CDR3 nucleotides are TGTGCCAGCAGCTTAGGGCCAGGGGAGAACACTGAAGCTTTCTTT.

The chain links TRBV7-6 to TRBJ2-3; tentatively, D is TRBD2 (5 bases). V lost 5 bases and J 0 bases, leaving 12 bases between the germline ends. The CDR3 contains 15 residues. Germline CDR1 is SGHVS and CDR2 is FNYEAQ. The CDR3 reads CASSLRTLSTDTQYF. CDR3 nucleotide sequence: TGTGCCAGCAGCCTCCGGACTCTTAGCACAGATACGCAGTATTTT.